Shown below are 20 T cell receptor beta chains from a single sample sequenced in a study of tumor-infiltrating lymphocytes in primary liver carcinoma. Unsorted bulk tissue (20-30 mg) underwent RNA and DNA co-extraction. With 500 ng total RNA as template and a constant-region primer, TCR beta cDNA was made. Three nested multiplex PCR rounds of slightly modified ARM-PCR generated TCR beta libraries. In the first two PCR rounds, TRBV1-TRBV30 forward primers were paired with a C-beta reverse primer, and each round lasted around 10 cycles. TCRdb independently ran MiXCR on the multiplex PCR reads; one entry per CDR3 protein. The table lists 55,000 or so distinct CDR3 sequences, approximately 70% of them singletons, with roughly three fifths in the top ten. Input material: liver tumor tissue from sampling region 2. Subset described: tumor region T2, inferior pole. The receptor set was obtained from a middle-aged man with primary liver carcinoma and hepatitis B virus infection.

This chain links TRBV6-2 or TRBV6-3 with TRBJ1-4, with 7 bases lining up with TRBD1. The length of the CDR3 is 14 residues. From germline, CDR1 is MNHEY and CDR2 SVGEGT. In DNA, the CDR3 is TGTGCTAGTACTTTACGACAGGGAAATGAAAAACTGTTTTTT. Translating gives CASTLRQGNEKLFF.

On this clonotype: At one of its ends the junction is not consistent with the germline gene, which may arise from a read error. The CDR3 spells CASSKLLAGGKETQYF. CDR3 DNA sequence: TGTGCCAGCAGCAAGCTCCTGGCGGGGGGAAAAGAAACCCAGTACTTC. This sequence joins TRBV11-2 and TRBJ2-5; 8 nucleotides match TRBD2. In germline, CDR1 is SGHAT, CDR2 FQNNGV. The CDR3 has 16 amino acids.

The V call is TRBV12-3 or TRBV12-4, the J call TRBJ2-5, with a tentative D call TRBD1 (6 bases). The ends were cut back, 5 bases at V and 4 bases at J, with 11 bases in the middle. This CDR3 contains 13 residues. The CDR3 nucleotides read TGTGCCAGCAGTGGACAGAGCGCAGAGACCCAGTACTTC. Its protein is CASSGQSAETQYF.

This clonotype was found a few times. V is TRBV11-2 and J is TRBJ2-7; no firm D call. The length of the CDR3 is 14 residues. V was trimmed by 1 base and J by 0 bases, leaving 7 bases between them. Germline loops: CDR1 SGHAT, CDR2 FQNNGV. The CDR3 bases are TGTGCCAGCAGCTTAGTACTCCTCTCCTACGAGCAGTACTTC. It encodes CASSLVLLSYEQYF.

Notes on this clonotype: The junction does not match germline at one end; this may be a read error. DNA of the CDR3: TGTGCCAGCAAAGGGACTAGCGTGACCATCGGGGAGCTGGTTTTT. As protein: CASKGTSVTIGELVF. V is TRBV4-2 and J is TRBJ2-2, with TRBD2 matching over 10 bases. The CDR3 has 15 residues. The germline V gene encodes CDR1 LGHNA and CDR2 YNFKEQ.

The chain links TRBV10-2 to TRBJ2-5; D unresolved. There are 16 residues in the CDR3. CDR1 WSHSY and CDR2 SAAADI come from the germline V gene. Trimming took off 4 bases at V and 2 bases at J, with 17 bases between the two ends. CDR3 loop: CASSAGLLAAQETQYF. The CDR3 DNA reads TGCGCCAGCAGTGCCGGGTTATTAGCAGCTCAAGAGACCCAGTACTTC.

The rearrangement uses TRBV12-3 or TRBV12-4 and TRBJ2-7; no firm D call. The ends were cut back, 5 bases at V and 6 bases at J, with 17 bases in the middle. The CDR3 runs 14 residues. CDR3 bases: TGTGCCAGCAGTGAGTACGGACCACAAGGCGAGCAGTACTTC. Its translation is CASSEYGPQGEQYF.

Remarks on this clonotype: The junction departs from germline at one end; a sequencing error may be responsible. The V and J genes are TRBV7-8 and TRBJ2-3; 7 nucleotides line up with TRBD2. In germline, CDR1 is SGHVS, CDR2 FQNEAQ. This CDR3 has 14 residues. The CDR3 is CVSSISGYTDTQYF. The CDR3 DNA sequence: TGTGTCAGCAGCATTAGCGGGTACACAGATACGCAGTATTTT. Filled out from reference TRBV7-8 and TRBJ2-3, the complete variable domain reads GAGVSQSPRYKVAKRGQDVALRCDPISGHVSLFWYQQALGQGPEFLTYFQNEAQLDKSGLPSDRFFAERPEGSVSTLKIQRTQQEDSAVYLCVSSISGYTDTQYFGPGTRLTVL.

This clonotype has a count of ten or more. Given the absence of the conserved phenylalanine or tryptophan at the CDR3 end, a read error is likely. The V and J genes are TRBV12-3 or TRBV12-4 and TRBJ2-5; D uncertain. The CDR3 is 13 amino acids. Trimming pared 1 base from V and 4 bases from J, leaving 7 bases between. This chain's CDR3 is CASSLGDGETQYS. CDR3 sequence (DNA): TGTGCCAGCAGTTTAGGGGATGGAGAGACCCAGTACTCC.

A note on this clonotype: One end of the junction is discordant with germline, which a read error may explain. The chain combines TRBV6-5 with TRBJ2-5; no clear D. Looked up from germline, CDR1 is MNHEY and CDR2 is SVGAGI. The CDR3 is 19 residues long. CDR3 region: CASSYVFVNSLTNQETRYF. The CDR3 bases are TGTGCCAGCAGTTACGTTTTCGTGAACTCGCTAACCAACCAAGAGACCCGGTACTTT.

V usage is TRBV24-1 and J usage is TRBJ2-1, with 8 nucleotides matching TRBD1. This CDR3 is 16 amino acids long. Germline V lookup: CDR1 KGHDR, CDR2 SFDVKD. V dropped 3 bases and J dropped 7; count of bases not matched to a gene: 10. The CDR3 DNA reads TGTGCCACCAGTGATCCCTGGACAGGGTTAACGAATGAGCAGTTCTTC. Encoded protein: CATSDPWTGLTNEQFF.

In the case of this clonotype: It may be a read error: a sequence one base away is much more abundant. The genes are TRBV29-1 and TRBJ2-7; possibly TRBD1 or TRBD2 for D (5 bases each). V lost 6 bases and J 0 bases, leaving 12 bases between the germline ends. The germline V gene encodes CDR1 SQVTM and CDR2 ANQGSEA. This CDR3 has 13 amino acids. The CDR3 sequence: CSVDLQDSYEQYF. The CDR3 DNA reads TGCAGCGTGGACTTACAGGACTCCTACGAGCAGTACTTC.

This clonotype was observed a few times. The junction shows a germline mismatch at one end, possibly a read error. The chain joins TRBV7-8 to TRBJ2-5; no definite D call. There are 13 residues in the CDR3. Germline CDR1 SGHVS, CDR2 FQNEAQ. The CDR3 DNA reads as TGTGCCAGGAGCTTAGTGGTACAAGAGACCCAGTACTTC. Its translation: CARSLVVQETQYF.

The chain recombines TRBV6-2 or TRBV6-3 with TRBJ2-7; 10 bases map to TRBD2. This CDR3 comprises 15 residues. Germline CDR1 is MNHEY and CDR2 is SVGEGT. Trimming at V came to 6 bases and at J to 4 bases, leaving 9 bases not matched to a gene. The CDR3 DNA reads as TGTGCCAGCAGAGCCGGGACTAGCGCGGCATACGAGCAGTACTTC. As protein: CASRAGTSAAYEQYF.

The table lists this clonotype with a few counts. A read error may explain this, as a much larger clone is one base away. The chain uses TRBV28 and TRBJ1-1; 8 bases map to TRBD1. Trimming cost V 5 bases and J 11 bases; bases outside gene matches: 4. Germline assignment: CDR1 MDHEN and CDR2 SYDVKM. The CDR3 is 11 amino acids. CDR3 DNA sequence: TGTGCCAGCAGTGTACAGGGGGATGCTTTCTTT. This encodes CASSVQGDAFF.

As to this clonotype: An end of the junction differs from the germline gene, which may be a read error. The V call is TRBV11-2, the J call TRBJ2-5; 8 bases are shared with TRBD1. Germline V CDR1 and CDR2: SGHAT, FQNNGV. The CDR3 loop spans 16 amino acids. Here the CDR3 DNA reads TGTCCCAGCAACTTAACAGCAGGGGGCTCGAGGGAGACCCAGTACTTC. It yields the protein CPSNLTAGGSRETQYF.

The chain combines TRBV4-2 with TRBJ2-2; TRBD2 aligns across 13 bases. Germline V gene lookup returns CDR1 LGHNA and CDR2 YNFKEQ. The CDR3 consists of 15 residues. This CDR3 is CANKGTSGTIGELFF. CDR3 coding DNA: TGTGCTAACAAAGGGACTAGCGGGACCATCGGGGAGCTGTTTTTT.

For this clonotype: This may be a read error: a much more frequent sequence differs by one nucleotide. V and J are TRBV12-3 or TRBV12-4 and TRBJ1-5, with TRBD1 as a possible D gene (5 bases). The CDR3 extends over 15 amino acids. V dropped 7 bases and J dropped 4 bases, with 17 bases sitting between them. CDR3 nucleotides: TGTGCCAGCACGCGGGGCATCGCAATAAATCAGCCCCAGCATTTT. Protein product: CASTRGIAINQPQHF.

Regarding this clonotype: This may stem from a read error, because a much larger clone lies one nucleotide away. The genes are TRBV19 and TRBJ1-2; 9 bases map to TRBD1. CDR1 and CDR2 from the germline V gene are LNHDA and SQIVND (reference sequence). V lost 10 bases, J lost 2 bases, and 14 bases stayed unmatched. The CDR3 spans 16 residues. The CDR3 loop is CANIGWLQGANYGYTF. The DNA of the CDR3 is TGTGCCAATATTGGGTGGCTACAGGGGGCGAACTATGGCTACACCTTC.

Details on this clonotype: The junction departs from germline at one end; a sequencing error may be responsible. DNA for the CDR3: TGCGCCAGCAGCCAAGCCGCGACAGGGGGTGGAAACATCATATATTTT. This encodes CASSQAATGGGNIIYF. The chain has TRBV4-3 and TRBJ1-3; TRBD1 aligns across 9 bases. CDR3 length: 16 residues. In germline, CDR1 is LGHNA, CDR2 YSLEER.